This T cell receptor beta chain was found in a study of T cells in Graves' hyperthyroidism and ophthalmopathy. With 6 bases removed from V and 5 bases from J, the gap between germline ends came to 20 bases. Germline V CDR1 and CDR2: MNHNS, SASEGT. The CDR3 runs 16 residues. This clonotype was counted only a few times. Template material for amplifying TCR beta CDR3 regions consisted of RNA transcripts. RT-PCR in the first round (using the HTBI primer set) targeted the TCR CDR3. MiXCR, run by TCRdb on the multiplex PCR reads, gives a single entry per CDR3 protein. This sample yields hundreds of thousands of distinct CDR3 sequences, of which over 35% are seen a single time; approximately 8.7% belongs to the top ten.

This sequence was found in a young man with Graves' hyperthyroidism. Specimen: blood. V and J are TRBV6-1 and TRBJ1-5; possible D gene TRBD1, 6 bases. The DNA of the CDR3 is TGTGCCAGCAGCCAAGGGTCCGGGACACCCTATCAGCCCCAGCATTTT. It is translated as CASSQGSGTPYQPQHF.